A selection of T cell receptor beta chains follows, all from one sample in a study of PD-L1 blockade in urothelial cancer. TCRdb's table, derived via immunoSEQ multiplex PCR, lists solely in-frame clones and lacks some. The sample carries fewer than 90,000 clones, approximately 90% recorded once. Sequencing was performed on PBMCs, taken around atezolizumab (anti-PD-L1) treatment. The receptors stem from a woman older than 75 with urothelial cancer. The CDR3 runs from the conserved cysteine through the conserved F or W. D genes are given only for firm matches. Clone size, where shown, is once, few, many, or a class for clones that have expanded.

>TRBJ2-5|NA|TRBV5-1|TRBD2
TGCGCCAGCAGCTTGGATCTAGCGGGAGCTAGGGATCAAGAGACCCAGTACTTC
CASSLDLAGARDQETQYF
>TRBJ2-1|NA|TRBV6-5|NA
TGTGCCAGCAGTTTCGCTAACTCCTACAATGAGCAGTTCTTC
CASSFANSYNEQFF
>TRBJ2-2|once|TRBV4-2|NA
TGTGCCAGCAGCCCCGTAGACAGTCTGAACACCGGGGAGCTGTTTTTT
CASSPVDSLNTGELFF
>TRBJ1-5|NA|TRBV19|NA
TGTGCCAGTACCCGTCTTGGACAGAAACAACTTAATCAGCCCCAGCATTTT
CASTRLGQKQLNQPQHF
>TRBJ2-5|NA|TRBV7-3|TRBD2
TGTGCCAGCAGCTTAACCGCTGGGACTAGCGGAGAAGAGACCCAGTACTTC
CASSLTAGTSGEETQYF
>TRBJ2-2|NA|TRBV10-2|NA
TGCGCCAGCAATATAGGAGGGGACGGGGAGCTGTTTTTT
CASNIGGDGELFF
>TRBJ2-2|NA|TRBV5-1|TRBD2
TGCGCCAGCAGGTGGGCTAGCGGGACCGGGGAGCTGTTTTTT
CASRWASGTGELFF
>TRBJ1-5|NA|TRBV4-2|TRBD1
TGTGCCAGCAGCCCCTCCCTCGGACAGGGAGGGATTATGGAGCCCCAGCATTTT
CASSPSLGQGGIMEPQHF
>TRBJ2-3|NA|TRBV18|TRBD1
TGTGCCAGCTCCCGGGACAGGGGGGCAGATACGCAGTATTTT
CASSRDRGADTQYF
>TRBJ1-2|NA|TRBV27|TRBD1
TGTGCCAGCAGCCCCGGACAGGGAAACTATGGCTACACCTTC
CASSPGQGNYGYTF
>TRBJ1-5|NA|TRBV7-9|TRBD1
TGTGCCAGCAGCTTAGTGCCCCTCCAAGGCAGGGGGACAGGCCAGCCCCAGCATTTT
CASSLVPLQGRGTGQPQHF
>TRBJ1-3|NA|TRBV18|TRBD1
TGTGCCAGCTCAGTCGGACAGGGGAGCTCTGGAAACACCATATATTTT
CASSVGQGSSGNTIYF
>TRBJ1-5|NA|TRBV6-4|NA
TGTGCCAGCGCCAGGGATCATAGCAATCAGCCCCAGCATTTT
CASARDHSNQPQHF
>TRBJ1-3|once|TRBV12-5|TRBD1
TGTGCTAGTGGCCGAGGGGACAGGGGGTCCGGAAACACCATATATTTT
CASGRGDRGSGNTIYF
>TRBJ2-2|NA|TRBV5-1|TRBD1
TGCGCCAGCAGCTTCGGACAGGGGTCGGGCACCGGGGAGCTGTTTTTT
CASSFGQGSGTGELFF
>TRBJ1-1|NA|TRBV16|NA
TGTGCCAGCAGCCAACCATCCGGGGGGATGAACACTGAAGCTTTCTTT
CASSQPSGGMNTEAFF
>TRBJ2-3|NA|TRBV5-6|NA
TGTGCCAGCAGCCGCCGGTATACTGGCACAGATACGCAGTATTTT
CASSRRYTGTDTQYF
>TRBJ2-7|NA|TRBV5-4|NA
TGTGCCAGCAGCCCCGGTGAACTCAGGACCTACGAGCAGTACTTC
CASSPGELRTYEQYF
>TRBJ2-1|NA|TRBV14|TRBD1
TGTGCCAGCAGCCAATTGACAGGGGGGTACAATGAGCAGTTCTTC
CASSQLTGGYNEQFF
>TRBJ2-1|NA|TRBV9|TRBD2
TGTGCCAGCAGCGTAGAGGGACTAGAGGATGTCGAGCAGTTCTTC
CASSVEGLEDVEQFF
>TRBJ1-2|NA|TRBV5-1|TRBD1
TGCGCCAGCAGCCGGACAGGGGAAACCGCTGGCTACACCTTC
CASSRTGETAGYTF
>TRBJ2-3|few|TRBV19|TRBD2
TGTGCCAGTAGTACACTAGCGGGAGTGGGAGATACGCAGTATTTT
CASSTLAGVGDTQYF
>TRBJ2-3|NA|TRBV2|TRBD2
TGTGCCAGCAGTGAAGGTAGCGGGACTAACACAGATACGCAGTATTTT
CASSEGSGTNTDTQYF
>TRBJ2-1|NA|TRBV14|NA
TGTGCCAGCAGCCAAGAACTAGCATGGCATGAGCAGTTCTTC
CASSQELAWHEQFF
>TRBJ2-1|NA|TRBV7-6|NA
TGTGCCAGCAGCCATAGCTCCCGCGTGCAGTTCTTC
CASSHSSRVQFF
>TRBJ2-7|NA|TRBV15|TRBD1
TGTGCCACCAGCAGAAACTCCCCGGGGACAGGGGGCGAGCAGTACTTC
CATSRNSPGTGGEQYF
>TRBJ2-1|NA|TRBV27|TRBD2
TGTGCCAGCAGTACTGGGACGGGGGGTAATGAGCAGTTCTTC
CASSTGTGGNEQFF
>TRBJ1-5|NA|TRBV19|TRBD1
TGTGCCAGTCAAAAGGGGGCCCGGGGCAATCAGCCCCAGCATTTT
CASQKGARGNQPQHF
>TRBJ1-2|once|TRBV7-9|NA
TGTGCCAGCAGTCTAGAGACAGCGGGGGGCTACACCTTC
CASSLETAGGYTF
>TRBJ1-1|NA|TRBV5-1|NA
TGCGCCAGCAGCTTGGGGGGACTTGATATAGGGACTGAAGCTTTCTTT
CASSLGGLDIGTEAFF
>TRBJ1-2|NA|TRBV7-3|TRBD1
TGTGCCAGCAGCTCCTTCATCGGGACAGGGAACGGCTACACCTTC
CASSSFIGTGNGYTF
>TRBJ2-7|few|TRBV6-5|NA
TGTGCCAGCAGATCTAGCGCCTCCTACGAGCAGTACTTC
CASRSSASYEQYF
>TRBJ2-7|once|TRBV2|NA
TGTGCCAGCAGTCTGGGGGCGGACAGCGTAGTGTACTTC
CASSLGADSVVYF
>TRBJ2-2|once|TRBV27|TRBD1
TGTGCCAGCAGTTTACAACAGGGGGTCGGCGGGGAGCTGTTTTTT
CASSLQQGVGGELFF
>TRBJ1-1|NA|TRBV15|TRBD1
TGTGCCACCAGCAGAGATTTAGGGGGACAGGGGTTGACTGAAGCTTTCTTT
CATSRDLGGQGLTEAFF
>TRBJ2-2|NA|TRBV4-2|NA
TGTGCCAGCAGCCAAGTCAGTACGGACAGGGAGCTGTTTTTT
CASSQVSTDRELFF
>TRBJ1-2|NA|TRBV19|NA
TGTGCCAGTAGTATAGACCTCTCCAGGGTCGGCTATGGCTACACCTTC
CASSIDLSRVGYGYTF
>TRBJ2-7|NA|TRBV5-4|TRBD1
TGTGCCAGCAGCCCAGGGACAGGGGGGTTCGACGAGCAGTACTTC
CASSPGTGGFDEQYF
>TRBJ1-5|NA|TRBV2|NA
TGTGCCAGCAGGGTGGACAACAATCAGCCCCAGCATTTT
CASRVDNNQPQHF
>TRBJ2-7|NA|TRBV2|TRBD2
TGTGCCAGCATGGGCAGTACTTCCGGGACTAGCGGGAGGGCCAGGTCCTACGAGCAGTACTTC
CASMGSTSGTSGRARSYEQYF
>TRBJ2-1|NA|TRBV5-5|TRBD2
TGTGCCAGCGGAGCAAACCAGCGGGAGGGGTGGAATGAGCAGTTCTTC
CASGANQREGWNEQFF